These 8 T cell receptor beta chains came from one sample sequenced in a study of cytomegalovirus exposure and HLA in healthy donors. PCR amplification relied on 60 Vbeta primers (plus 13 Jbeta primers). Sequencing used immunoSEQ multiplex PCR; TCRdb keeps in-frame clones, though not all of them. Found here are over 95,000 clones, roughly four fifths of them singletons; the top ten hold roughly 2.6%. The sequenced sample consisted of PBMCs. Every receptor here comes from a woman younger than 30 in good health and CMV-seronegative.

This clone was counted between two and nine times. This rearrangement joins TRBV28 to TRBJ2-3; TRBD2 matches 7 bases. With 2 bases clipped from V and 5 bases from J, the junction kept 4 bases outside the gene matches. The CDR3 is 14 residues long. From germline, CDR1 is MDHEN and CDR2 SYDVKM. The CDR3 nucleotides are TGTGCCAGCAGTTTAAATCGGGGGGTAGATACGCAGTATTTT. It yields the protein CASSLNRGVDTQYF. Complete variable domain (other parts from reference TRBV28 and TRBJ2-3): DVKVTQSSRYLVKRTGEKVFLECVQDMDHENMFWYRQDPGLGLRLIYFSYDVKMKEKGDIPEGYSVSREKKERFSLILESASTNQTSMYLCASSLNRGVDTQYFGPGTRLTVL.

As for this clone: The same CDR3 arises from other DNA sequences in this sample as well. The chain has TRBV11-3 and TRBJ1-1; D remains unclear. The CDR3 loop spans 12 amino acids. Germline lookup yields CDR1 SGHNT and CDR2 YENEEA. V was trimmed by 5 bases and J by 0 bases, leaving 4 bases between them. CDR3 protein: CASSPMNTEAFF. DNA for the CDR3: TGTGCCAGCAGCCCTATGAACACTGAAGCTTTCTTT.

The V call is TRBV9, the J call TRBJ2-2; 7 nucleotides agree with TRBD2. The germline gives CDR1 SGDLS, CDR2 YYNGEE. This CDR3 contains 15 residues. J gave up 5 bases and V 0 bases, and 4 bases lay outside the gene matches. CDR3: CASSVAGGGTGELFF. CDR3 bases: TGTGCCAGCAGCGTAGCGGGGGGAGGGACCGGGGAGCTGTTTTTT. Based on the CDR3 plus reference TRBV9 and TRBJ2-2, the full variable domain is DSGVTQTPKHLITATGQRVTLRCSPRSGDLSVYWYQQSLDQGLQFLIQYYNGEERAKGNILERFSAQQFPDLHSELNLSSLELGDSALYFCASSVAGGGTGELFFGEGSRLTVL.

This clone was counted a single time. This chain links TRBV19 with TRBJ2-7; tentatively, D is TRBD1 (6 bases). The CDR3 has 13 residues. V lost 4 bases, J lost 10 bases, and 17 bases lay in between. Germline V CDR1 and CDR2: LNHDA, SQIVND (reference sequence). CDR3 sequence (DNA): TGTGCCAGTAGTACCTACTCATGGGACAACCAGTACTTC. Protein product: CASSTYSWDNQYF.

This chain connects TRBV7-2 to TRBJ2-1, with unresolved D. The CDR3 sequence is 14 residues long. CDR1 SGHTA and CDR2 FQGNSA come from the germline V gene. With 5 bases removed from V and 8 bases from J, the gap between germline ends came to 16 bases. The CDR3 sequence: CASSLGTVIDEQFF. CDR3 DNA: TGTGCCAGCAGCCTAGGAACAGTGATCGATGAGCAGTTCTTC.

V gene TRBV28 combines with J gene TRBJ2-7; TRBD1 matches 9 bases. Germline lookup yields CDR1 MDHEN and CDR2 SYDVKM. V lost 4 bases, J lost 1 base, and 11 bases stayed unmatched. The length of the CDR3 is 17 residues. The CDR3, as DNA: TGTGCCAGCAGTTCCACTGCCTACAGGGGGCGGTCCTACGAGCAGTACTTC. The encoded protein is CASSSTAYRGRSYEQYF.

V is TRBV27 and J is TRBJ2-1, with TRBD2 matching 7 bases. The CDR3 contains 18 residues. Germline V CDR1 and CDR2: MNHEY, SMNVEV (reference sequence). The V gene end was trimmed by 1 base and the J gene end by 2 bases; junction bases not matched to a gene: 11. CDR3 protein: CASSLLRSKGTTYNEQFF. Written as DNA, the CDR3 is TGTGCCAGCAGTTTATTAAGAAGTAAGGGGACTACCTACAATGAGCAGTTCTTC.

This sequence joins TRBV5-1 and TRBJ2-1, with D perhaps matching TRBD2 (5 bases). The CDR3 has 14 amino acids. Trimming left V 2 bases short and J 2 bases short, with 8 bases between. The germline gives CDR1 SGHRS, CDR2 YFSETQ. DNA for the CDR3: TGCGCCAGCAGCTTCGGGAACACCTACAATGAGCAGTTCTTC. Translation gives CASSFGNTYNEQFF.